One and the same sample provided the 23 T cell receptor beta chains below, sequenced in a study of T cells in Graves' hyperthyroidism and ophthalmopathy. RNA transcripts served as the template for amplifying TCR beta CDR3 regions. RT-PCR in the first round (using the HTBI primer set) targeted the TCR CDR3. TCRdb passed the multiplex PCR reads through MiXCR, listing each CDR3 protein once. Here the sample spans about 640,000 distinct CDR3 sequences, around 20% being singletons. The sequenced sample consisted of blood. The source is a man in his thirties or forties with Graves' ophthalmopathy.

This clonotype has a count of ten or more. The V and J genes are TRBV11-2 and TRBJ2-7, with TRBD1 matching 8 bases. The CDR3 extends over 14 amino acids. Trimming at V came to 5 bases and at J to 4 bases, leaving 7 bases not matched to a gene. In germline, CDR1 is SGHAT, CDR2 FQNNGV. In DNA form, the CDR3 reads TGTGCCAGCAGCACTCGGACAGGGAGTTACGAGCAGTACTTC. Protein product: CASSTRTGSYEQYF.

This clonotype showed up many times. This chain joins TRBV7-9 and TRBJ2-7; no definite D call. Germline values: CDR1 SEHNR, CDR2 FQNEAQ (reference sequence). Trimming took off 2 bases at V and 3 bases at J, with 8 bases between the two ends. The CDR3 covers 13 residues. This CDR3 reads CASSLPQNYEQYF. CDR3 nucleotides: TGTGCCAGCAGCTTACCCCAGAACTACGAGCAGTACTTC.

The chain couples TRBV5-1 to TRBJ2-1; D gene ambiguous. The CDR3 has 13 amino acids. Germline CDR1 SGHRS, CDR2 YFSETQ. Trimming shortened V by 5 bases and J by 10 bases, and 16 bases separated the two germline ends. CDR3 DNA: TGCGCCAGCAGTGAGACCCTCTGGGGAGAGCAGTTCTTC. It yields the protein CASSETLWGEQFF.

This clonotype was detected a few times. V usage is TRBV7-9 and J usage is TRBJ2-1; D unclear. V lost 3 bases to trimming and J lost 0 bases, with 9 bases between them. CDR3 length: 15 amino acids. CDR1 is SEHNR, CDR2 FQNEAQ, per germline (reference sequence). Here the CDR3 DNA reads TGTGCCAGCAGCTTGGTAGGGCTCTCCTACAATGAGCAGTTCTTC. Protein product: CASSLVGLSYNEQFF.

This clonotype was seen a handful of times. The DNA for the CDR3 is TGCGCCAGCAGTCCGGGACAACATGCAACTAATGAAAAACTGTTTTTT. It translates to CASSPGQHATNEKLFF. The rearrangement uses TRBV5-1 and TRBJ1-4; D possibly corresponds to TRBD1 (6 bases). This CDR3 is built from 16 residues. The V end lost 5 bases, the J end lost 0 bases, and 14 bases lay between the germline ends. CDR1 and CDR2 (germline): SGHRS, YFSETQ.

This clonotype was counted between two and nine times. The rearrangement joins TRBV27 to TRBJ1-2; 8 bases align to TRBD1. J lost 8 bases, V lost 2 bases, and 16 bases had no gene match. CDR1 MNHEY and CDR2 SMNVEV come from the germline V gene (reference sequence). This CDR3 contains 17 residues. The CDR3 coding sequence is TGTGCCAGCAGTTTAAGGCCGGACAGGGACCCTAAGAGCGGCTACACCTTC. Protein sequence: CASSLRPDRDPKSGYTF.

The J gene is TRBJ2-1, the V gene TRBV19; 9 nucleotides align to TRBD1. The CDR3 is 17 residues long. Germline V gene lookup returns CDR1 LNHDA and CDR2 SQIVND (reference sequence). V shed 4 bases and J 7 bases; nucleotides not matched to a gene: 14. Here the CDR3 DNA reads TGTGCCAGTAGTAGTACCGGCTTCGGACAGGGGAGGAATGAGCAGTTCTTC. Protein sequence: CASSSTGFGQGRNEQFF.

This clonotype was counted only a few times. The rearrangement uses TRBV6-1 and TRBJ1-2, with 8 bases identical to TRBD1. Germline V lookup: CDR1 MNHNS, CDR2 SASEGT. With V trimmed by 3 bases and J by 6 bases, 15 bases remained unmatched. CDR3 length equals 17 residues. CDR3 loop: CASSDLPFWTGSHGYTF. The DNA of the CDR3 is TGTGCCAGCAGTGATCTTCCTTTCTGGACAGGGAGCCATGGCTACACCTTC.

This clonotype has a count of ten or more. This chain links TRBV2 with TRBJ2-7, with 10 bases aligning to TRBD1. The CDR3 is 15 amino acids. Germline V gene data show CDR1 as SNHLY and CDR2 as FYNNEI. Trimming cost V 3 bases and J 3 bases; bases outside gene matches: 5. CDR3 protein: CASSERTGGIYEQYF. CDR3 nucleotides: TGTGCCAGCAGTGAGAGGACAGGGGGGATCTACGAGCAGTACTTC.

A remark on this clonotype: The junction and the germline gene differ at one end; a read error may be behind it. This rearrangement joins TRBV2 to TRBJ1-1; 9 bases line up with TRBD1. This CDR3 comprises 16 residues. Germline V gene sequence: CDR1 SNHLY, CDR2 FYNNEI. CDR3 sequence (DNA): TGTGCCAGCAGGGGACAGGGCCAGGCGATGAACGCTGAAGCTTTCTTT. It codes for CASRGQGQAMNAEAFF.

CDR3 DNA sequence: TGTGCCAGCAGCTTGGGGACTAGCGGGACTTCCTACGAGCAGTACTTC. Translation: CASSLGTSGTSYEQYF. This chain connects TRBV2 to TRBJ2-7, with 13 bases lining up with TRBD2. V dropped 6 bases and J dropped 1; count of bases not matched to a gene: 6. CDR3 length: 16 amino acids. Germline V lookup: CDR1 SNHLY, CDR2 FYNNEI.

The CDR3 here is CAISDRGGLAAQETQYF. The CDR3 DNA sequence: TGTGCCATCAGTGATAGGGGGGGACTAGCGGCCCAAGAGACCCAGTACTTC. V gene TRBV7-2 combines with J gene TRBJ2-5; the match to TRBD2 covers 11 bases. CDR3 length equals 17 residues. Germline V CDR1 and CDR2: SGHTA, FQGNSA. V lost 10 bases, J lost 1 base, and 14 bases stayed unmatched.

This clonotype came up a few times. The V gene is TRBV4-2, the J gene TRBJ2-7; 8 positions agree with TRBD2. The CDR3 is 13 residues long. V was pared by 0 bases and J by 5 bases, with 0 bases of the junction left unmatched. Germline-derived CDR1 and CDR2 are LGHNA and YNFKEQ. The CDR3 nucleotides read TGTGCCAGCAGCCAAGATAGCGGGAACGAGCAGTACTTC. Its protein is CASSQDSGNEQYF.

This sequence joins TRBV28 and TRBJ2-1; maybe TRBD2 (5 bases). Deletions cut 3 bases from V and 4 bases from J, with 13 bases between. Germline V gene lookup returns CDR1 MDHEN and CDR2 SYDVKM. The CDR3 loop spans 15 amino acids. CDR3 nucleotides: TGTGCCAGCAGTTTCAGGCTTTCGGGGTACAATGAGCAGTTCTTC. Its protein product is CASSFRLSGYNEQFF.

This chain joins TRBV28 and TRBJ1-5; D uncertain. The CDR3 covers 14 residues. Germline V gives CDR1 MDHEN, CDR2 SYDVKM. The CDR3 sequence is CVYRAVSLNQPQHF. Here the CDR3 DNA reads TGTGTGTATCGGGCCGTATCCCTCAATCAGCCCCAGCATTTT.

This clonotype was seen a handful of times. V gene TRBV9 combines with J gene TRBJ2-1, with D perhaps matching TRBD2 (6 bases). The CDR3 sequence is 15 residues long. V lost 0 bases, J lost 4 bases, and 11 bases lay in between. CDR1 and CDR2 (germline): SGDLS, YYNGEE. The CDR3 nucleotides are TGTGCCAGCAGCGTAGTTCAGGAGGGGTACAATGAGCAGTTCTTC. This sequence encodes CASSVVQEGYNEQFF.

This clonotype was seen ten or more times. This chain joins TRBV12-3 or TRBV12-4 and TRBJ1-1; D is undetermined. The germline V and J ends were trimmed by 7 bases and 0 bases, with 9 bases remaining between them. The length of the CDR3 is 13 residues. The CDR3 here is CASKVRLNTEAFF. The CDR3 nucleotides read TGTGCCAGCAAGGTACGGTTGAACACTGAAGCTTTCTTT.

In its sample, this clonotype was seen many times. The J gene is TRBJ2-5, the V gene TRBV30; D is undetermined. The CDR3 length is 12 residues. The germline V gene has CDR1 GTSNPN and CDR2 SVGIG (reference sequence). Trimming cost V 6 bases and J 2 bases, with 10 bases left between them. This CDR3 is CACSPSQETQYF. CDR3 bases: TGTGCCTGCTCCCCTTCTCAAGAGACCCAGTACTTC.

The sample holds many counts of this clonotype. Written as DNA, the CDR3 is TGTGCCAGCAGTTTCGAAAGGACCTACGAGCAGTACTTC. It translates to CASSFERTYEQYF. The J gene is TRBJ2-7, the V gene TRBV12-3 or TRBV12-4; D gene unclear. The CDR3 has 13 amino acids. V was trimmed by 3 bases and J by 2 bases, leaving 8 bases between them.

Ten or more counts support this clonotype. The chain links TRBV2 to TRBJ2-3, with 7 nucleotides matching TRBD1. Trimming removed 6 bases from V and 0 bases from J; junction bases left unmatched: 6. CDR3 size: 15 residues. Germline V gene lookup returns CDR1 SNHLY and CDR2 FYNNEI. Written as DNA, the CDR3 is TGTGCCAGCAGAGCTCGACAGGGAAGCACAGATACGCAGTATTTT. It yields the protein CASRARQGSTDTQYF. Looking up the rest from reference TRBV2 and TRBJ2-3 gives the full variable domain: EPEVTQTPSHQVTQMGQEVILRCVPISNHLYFYWYRQILGQKVEFLVSFYNNEISEKSEIFDDQFSVERPDGSNFTLKIRSTKLEDSAMYFCASRARQGSTDTQYFGPGTRLTVL.

This clonotype was recorded at least ten times. The chain combines TRBV7-9 with TRBJ2-7, with D unclear. Deletions cut 5 bases from V and 0 bases from J, with 14 bases between. Germline V gene lookup returns CDR1 SEHNR and CDR2 FQNEAQ (reference sequence). This CDR3 is 15 amino acids long. CDR3 loop: CASSPSRISSYEQYF. The CDR3 nucleotides are TGTGCCAGCAGCCCCTCGCGGATTAGCTCCTACGAGCAGTACTTC.

The rearrangement links TRBV6-1 to TRBJ1-3; D ambiguous. This CDR3 has 14 amino acids. Germline values: CDR1 MNHNS, CDR2 SASEGT. The ends were cut back, 6 bases at V and 1 base at J, with 10 bases in the middle. Here the CDR3 DNA reads TGTGCCAGCAGCGAGGGCCAGTCTGGAAACACCATATATTTT. This codes for CASSEGQSGNTIYF.

This clonotype was seen many times. J is TRBJ2-5 and V is TRBV29-1, with D uncertain. With 8 bases removed from V and 0 bases from J, the gap between germline ends came to 13 bases. The germline CDR1 and CDR2 sequences are SQVTM and ANQGSEA. This CDR3 contains 13 residues. The CDR3, as DNA: TGCAGCCTCCGCAAGGGAAACCAAGAGACCCAGTACTTC. Translating it yields CSLRKGNQETQYF.